This paragraph covers one TCR beta chain sequence. Some clones are missing from TCRdb's copy, which holds only in-frame ones; the method was immunoSEQ multiplex PCR. This table has 20,000 to 25,000 clones, under 95% appearing once. This entry comes from a study of PD-1 blockade in classical Hodgkin lymphoma. Sample time point: newly diagnosed, previously untreated cHL patient sample. Out of thawed PBMCs, magnetic negative selection purified CD4+ T cells. Per the germline V gene, CDR1 is LNHDA and CDR2 is SQIVND (reference sequence). The length of the CDR3 is 16 residues. V shed 9 bases and J shed 0 bases, with 20 bases lying between them.

This chain joins TRBV19 and TRBJ1-2, with D maybe TRBD1 (5 bases). This TCR was sampled from a human donor with classical Hodgkin lymphoma. Sequenced material: CD4+ T cells from blood. Here the CDR3 DNA reads TGTGCCAGAAACCGACAGCCAAGGTCCACTAACTATGGCTACACCTTC. This encodes CARNRQPRSTNYGYTF.